This TCR beta chain came from a study of T cell responses to AZD1222 COVID-19 vaccine. Regarding this clone: Its target is not known.

Data came from immunoSEQ multiplex PCR; TCRdb stores just in-frame clones and leaves some out. Among roughly 140,000 clones, about 86% were seen once, and the ten largest hold nearly 3.5%. Study results and caveats: The study reported that nearly half of spike-specific TCRs target unmutated variant regions. After the peak T cell response, and only then, were repertoires sampled. Regions 160-218 and 743-854 dominated among vaccine-associated CD4 TCRs spanning spike. Most donors were white British and more were female, and clonal diversity was possibly underestimated.

Per the germline V gene, CDR1 is MDHEN and CDR2 is SYDVKM. The CDR3 covers 12 residues. The V and J ends lost 6 bases and 3 bases respectively, with 5 bases between them. Sequenced here: peripheral blood, sampled on day 0 of AZD1222 vaccination. The receptor's source is an adult in good health. This chain joins TRBV28 and TRBJ2-2; no definite D call. CDR3 loop: CASSRHTGELFF. CDR3 nucleotide sequence: TGTGCCAGCAGCCGACACACCGGGGAGCTGTTTTTT.